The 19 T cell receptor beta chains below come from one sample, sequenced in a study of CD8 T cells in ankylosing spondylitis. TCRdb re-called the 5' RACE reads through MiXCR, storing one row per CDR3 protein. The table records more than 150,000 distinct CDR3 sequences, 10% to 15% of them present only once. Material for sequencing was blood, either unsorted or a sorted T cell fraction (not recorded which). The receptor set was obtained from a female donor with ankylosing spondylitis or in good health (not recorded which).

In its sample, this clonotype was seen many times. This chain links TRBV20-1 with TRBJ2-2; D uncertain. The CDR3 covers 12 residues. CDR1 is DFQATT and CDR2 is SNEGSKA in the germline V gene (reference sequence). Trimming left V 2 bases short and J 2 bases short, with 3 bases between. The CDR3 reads CSARINTGELFF. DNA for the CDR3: TGCAGTGCTAGAATTAACACCGGGGAGCTGTTTTTT.

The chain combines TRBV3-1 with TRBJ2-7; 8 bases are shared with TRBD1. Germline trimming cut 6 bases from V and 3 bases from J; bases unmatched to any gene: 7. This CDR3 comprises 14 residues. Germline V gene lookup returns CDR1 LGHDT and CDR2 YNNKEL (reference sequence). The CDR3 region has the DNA TGTGCCAGCAGTTTGGACAGGGAGATCTACGAGCAGTACTTC. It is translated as CASSLDREIYEQYF.

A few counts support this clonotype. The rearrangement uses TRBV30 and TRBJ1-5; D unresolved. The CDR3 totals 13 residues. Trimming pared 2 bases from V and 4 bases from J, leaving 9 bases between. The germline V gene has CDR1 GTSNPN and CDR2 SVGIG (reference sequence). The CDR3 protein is CAWSISSNQPQHF. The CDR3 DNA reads TGTGCCTGGAGTATTTCGAGTAATCAGCCCCAGCATTTT.

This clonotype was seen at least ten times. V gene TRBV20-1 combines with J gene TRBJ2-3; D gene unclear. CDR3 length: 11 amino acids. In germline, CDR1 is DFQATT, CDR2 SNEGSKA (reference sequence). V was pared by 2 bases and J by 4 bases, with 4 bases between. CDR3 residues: CSARWADTQYF. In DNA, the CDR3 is TGCAGTGCTAGATGGGCAGATACGCAGTATTTT.

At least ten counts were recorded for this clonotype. DNA of the CDR3: TGTGCCAGCAGCCCCATGGGGGGGCAGTACGAGCAGTACTTC. Amino acids: CASSPMGGQYEQYF. This chain links TRBV9 with TRBJ2-7, with D possibly matching TRBD2 (7 bases). The CDR3 contains 14 residues. Per the germline V gene, CDR1 is SGDLS and CDR2 is YYNGEE. The ends were cut back, 4 bases at V and 4 bases at J, with 15 bases in the middle.

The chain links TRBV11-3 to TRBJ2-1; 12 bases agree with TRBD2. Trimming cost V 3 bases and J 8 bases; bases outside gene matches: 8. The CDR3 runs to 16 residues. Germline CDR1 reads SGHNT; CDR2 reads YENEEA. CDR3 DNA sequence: TGTGCCAGCAGCTTTTCTAGCGGGAGGGCCCGGGATGAGCAGTTCTTC. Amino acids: CASSFSSGRARDEQFF.

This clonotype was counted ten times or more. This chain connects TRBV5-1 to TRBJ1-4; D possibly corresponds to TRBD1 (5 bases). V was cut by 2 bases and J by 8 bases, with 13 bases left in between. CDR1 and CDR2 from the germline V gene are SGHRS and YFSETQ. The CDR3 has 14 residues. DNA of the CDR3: TGCGCCAGCAGCTTTGGGAGGGGAGAAGAAAAACTGTTTTTT. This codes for CASSFGRGEEKLFF. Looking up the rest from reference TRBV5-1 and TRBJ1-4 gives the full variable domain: KAGVTQTPRYLIKTRGQQVTLSCSPISGHRSVSWYQQTPGQGLQFLFEYFSETQRNKGNFPGRFSGRQFSNSRSEMNVSTLELGDSALYLCASSFGRGEEKLFFGSGTQLSVL.

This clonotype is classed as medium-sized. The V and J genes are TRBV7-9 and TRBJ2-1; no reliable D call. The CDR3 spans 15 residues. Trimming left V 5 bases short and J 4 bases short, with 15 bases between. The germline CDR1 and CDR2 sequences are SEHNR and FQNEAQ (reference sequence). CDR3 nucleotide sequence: TGTGCCAGCAGCCCAGAGTGGGCCTTATACAATGAGCAGTTCTTC. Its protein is CASSPEWALYNEQFF.

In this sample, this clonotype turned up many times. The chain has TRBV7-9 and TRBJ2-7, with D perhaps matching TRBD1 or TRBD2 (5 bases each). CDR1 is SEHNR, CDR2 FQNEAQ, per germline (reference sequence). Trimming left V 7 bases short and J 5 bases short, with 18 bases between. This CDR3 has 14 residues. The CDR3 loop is CASTLGRELNEQYF. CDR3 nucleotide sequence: TGTGCCAGCACCCTGGGCAGGGAGTTGAACGAGCAGTACTTC.

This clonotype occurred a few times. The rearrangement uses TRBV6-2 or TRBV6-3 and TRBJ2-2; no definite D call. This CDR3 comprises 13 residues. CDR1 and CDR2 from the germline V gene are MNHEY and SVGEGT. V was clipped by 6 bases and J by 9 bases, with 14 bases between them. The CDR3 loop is CASSPVGPRELFF. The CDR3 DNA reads TGTGCCAGCAGCCCGGTCGGTCCGCGGGAGCTGTTTTTT.

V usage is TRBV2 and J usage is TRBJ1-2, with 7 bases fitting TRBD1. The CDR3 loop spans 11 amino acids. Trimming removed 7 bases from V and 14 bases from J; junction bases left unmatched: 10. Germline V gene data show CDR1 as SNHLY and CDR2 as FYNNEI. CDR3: CASIGQAAGTF. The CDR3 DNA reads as TGTGCCAGCATCGGACAGGCAGCGGGGACCTTC.

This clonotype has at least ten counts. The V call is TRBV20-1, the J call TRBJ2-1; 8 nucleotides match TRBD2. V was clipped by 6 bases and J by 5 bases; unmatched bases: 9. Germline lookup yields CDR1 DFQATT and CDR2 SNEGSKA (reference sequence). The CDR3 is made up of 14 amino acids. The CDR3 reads CSAKGLVLHNEQFF. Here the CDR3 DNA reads TGCAGTGCGAAGGGACTAGTACTCCACAATGAGCAGTTCTTC.

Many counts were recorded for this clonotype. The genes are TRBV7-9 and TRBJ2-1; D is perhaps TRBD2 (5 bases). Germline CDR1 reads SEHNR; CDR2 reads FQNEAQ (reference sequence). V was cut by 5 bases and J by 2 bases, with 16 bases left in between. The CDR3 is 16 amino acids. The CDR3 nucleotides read TGTGCCAGCAGCACAATGGGCGGAGGTACCTACAATGAGCAGTTCTTC. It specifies CASSTMGGGTYNEQFF.

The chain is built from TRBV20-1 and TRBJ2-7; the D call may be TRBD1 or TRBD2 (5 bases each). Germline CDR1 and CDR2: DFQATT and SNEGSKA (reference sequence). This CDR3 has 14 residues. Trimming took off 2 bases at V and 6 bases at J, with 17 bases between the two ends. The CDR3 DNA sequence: TGCAGTGCTAGACCTATGGGGGTGGGATCCGAGCAGTACTTC. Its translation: CSARPMGVGSEQYF.

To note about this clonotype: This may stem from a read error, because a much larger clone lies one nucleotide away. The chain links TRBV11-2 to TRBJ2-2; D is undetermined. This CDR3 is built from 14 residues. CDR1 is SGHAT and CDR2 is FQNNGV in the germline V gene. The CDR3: CASSRWGYTRELFF. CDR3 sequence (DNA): TGTGCCAGCAGCCGATGGGGTTACACCAGGGAGCTGTTTTTT.

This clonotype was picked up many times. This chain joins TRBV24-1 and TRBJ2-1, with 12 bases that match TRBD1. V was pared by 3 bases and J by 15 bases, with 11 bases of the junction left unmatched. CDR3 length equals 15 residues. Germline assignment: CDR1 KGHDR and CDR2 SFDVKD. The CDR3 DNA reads TGTGCCACCAGTGATCCGGGACAGGGGGCGCAGGTGGCGTTCTTC. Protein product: CATSDPGQGAQVAFF.

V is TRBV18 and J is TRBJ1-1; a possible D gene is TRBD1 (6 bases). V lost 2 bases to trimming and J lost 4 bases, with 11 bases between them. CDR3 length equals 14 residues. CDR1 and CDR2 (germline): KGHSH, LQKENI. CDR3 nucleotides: TGTGCCAGCTCACCAGGGGGCCGCTCCACTGAAGCTTTCTTT. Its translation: CASSPGGRSTEAFF.

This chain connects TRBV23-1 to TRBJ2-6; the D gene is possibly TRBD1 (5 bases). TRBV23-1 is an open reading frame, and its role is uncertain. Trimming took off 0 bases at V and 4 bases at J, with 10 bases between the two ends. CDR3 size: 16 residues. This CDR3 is CASSQSNRRGANVLTF. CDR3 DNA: TGCGCCAGCAGTCAATCGAACAGGCGGGGGGCCAACGTCCTGACTTTC.

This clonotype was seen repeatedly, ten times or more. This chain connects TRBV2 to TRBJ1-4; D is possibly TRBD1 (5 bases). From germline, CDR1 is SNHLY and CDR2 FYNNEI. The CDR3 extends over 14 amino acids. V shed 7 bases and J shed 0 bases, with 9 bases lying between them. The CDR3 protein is CASKGGATNEKLFF. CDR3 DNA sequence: TGTGCCAGCAAGGGAGGGGCAACTAATGAAAAACTGTTTTTT. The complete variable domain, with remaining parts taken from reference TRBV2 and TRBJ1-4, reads EPEVTQTPSHQVTQMGQEVILRCVPISNHLYFYWYRQILGQKVEFLVSFYNNEISEKSEIFDDQFSVERPDGSNFTLKIRSTKLEDSAMYFCASKGGATNEKLFFGSGTQLSVL.